This T cell receptor (beta chain) was documented in a study of T cells in Graves' hyperthyroidism and ophthalmopathy. This clonotype showed up just a few times. Antigen specificity is unknown. Study results and caveats: Classification by a 13 V-J model distinguished ophthalmopathy from stable hyperthyroidism. The majority of expanded thyroid clonotypes above 0.001 also appeared in blood.

CDR1 is MNHEY, CDR2 SMNVEV, per germline (reference sequence). The CDR3 spans 13 residues. Trimming stripped 5 bases from V and 3 bases from J, with 10 bases between. Graves' hyperthyroidism was deemed stable given no ophthalmopathy progression within 18 months. RNA transcripts gave rise to amplified TCR beta CDR3 regions. When the TCR CDR3 underwent first-round RT-PCR, the HTBI primer set was used. TCRdb reanalysed the multiplex PCR reads using MiXCR and keeps one entry per CDR3 protein. Of 650,000 to 700,000 distinct CDR3 sequences in the sample, 17% were seen once. The sample was blood. This sequence joins TRBV27 and TRBJ1-1, with no clear D. This receptor was obtained from a man between 45 and 60 years old with Graves' hyperthyroidism. The CDR3 here is CASSLRWDTEAFF. The CDR3 DNA reads as TGTGCCAGCAGTCTCCGTTGGGACACTGAAGCTTTCTTT.